This T cell receptor (beta chain) was recorded in a study of OX40 agonist ivuxolimab in advanced cancers. At the level of the whole study: The costimulatory receptor OX40 (CD134) was targeted by ivuxolimab, a fully human IgG2 agonistic monoclonal antibody. Intravenous ivuxolimab was administered to patients every 2 weeks at six dose levels: 0.01, 0.1, 0.3, 1.5, 3 and 10 mg/kg. Among the 52 dose-escalation patients, about 19 had hepatocellular carcinoma, around 15 melanoma, 9 renal cell carcinoma and 9 head and neck cancer. The dose-escalation cohort was about 86% male with a mean age of roughly 62 years, ranging from roughly 23 to 85. Prior anti-PD-1, anti-PD-L1 or anti-CTLA-4 therapy was permitted, and checkpoint inhibitors had been received by roughly 42% of dose-escalation patients. Partial responses occurred in three dose-escalation patients: two with cutaneous melanoma and one with hepatocellular carcinoma. Peripheral TCRbeta sequencing aimed to test whether ivuxolimab altered TCR sequence diversity and caused clonal T-cell expansion. The paper reports the monotherapy dose-escalation portion (N of about 47 patients) of the phase I ivuxolimab trial.

On this clone: Its antigen is not yet known. Base qualities are missing; no much larger clone stands one base away.

The full study reports these points: Clonal expansion of both CD4+ and CD8+ blood T cells was observed from baseline to week 6 at doses 0.1 to 3.0 mg/kg. Low levels of normalized T-cell clonal expansion were also seen in some nonresponding patients. After ivuxolimab, more expanded clones were found on average in CD8+ T cells than in CD4+ T cells. Which antigens the clonally expanded peripheral T cells were specific for was not determined. In the 0.1-3.0 mg/kg groups, partial responders were among the patients with the lowest normalized peripheral clonal expansion, particularly in CD8+ T cells.

The CDR3, cysteine through phenylalanine, is 14 amino acids long. CDR3 DNA only is kept here, 42 bases in frame from base 1. Via the germline V gene, CDR1 is SGDLS and CDR2 YYNGEE. Between the V and J ends, shortened by 6 bases and 0 bases respectively, the junction contains 13 bases. Patients with a history of autoimmune disease or receiving systemic immunosuppression were excluded from the trial. In every dose cohort, peripheral blood was drawn for TCR sequencing at baseline, cycle 4 day 1, and cycle 7 day 1. Samples came from an open-label, multicenter, first-in-human phase I dose-escalation trial of ivuxolimab. The trial enrolled adults with locally advanced or metastatic head and neck squamous cell, hepatocellular, melanoma or renal cell carcinoma. CD4+ and CD8+ T cells were sorted separately from peripheral blood before TCR sequencing. To sequence the TCRbeta CDR3 region, genomic DNA was isolated from the sorted cells. The immunoSEQ Assay was used for sequencing of TCRbeta CDR3 regions. TCRdb took over this immuneACCESS table, retaining in-frame rearrangements with V and J assigned. Such tables are incomplete; in checked studies, under half of the missing clones stem from an unresolved V gene, and the remainder is unexplained. The table for this sample lists some 140,000 clones; about nine tenths of them were counted only once. 0.9% to 1.2% of the sample is taken by the ten largest.

The V and J segments used are TRBV9 and TRBJ2-7; too little of a D gene remains to name it. This sequence was found in an adult with an advanced solid tumor such as melanoma, head and neck, liver or kidney cancer. The input for sequencing was CD4+ or CD8+ T cells sorted from blood, taken in a trial of the OX40 agonist ivuxolimab. The nucleotides are TGTGCCAGCAACCCCTGGGTCAACTCCTACGAGCAGTACTTC. This codes for CASNPWVNSYEQYF.